The 20 T cell receptor beta chains below were found in one sample sequenced in a study of OX40 agonist ivuxolimab in advanced cancers. Assay used: immunoSEQ multiplex PCR; TCRdb lists only in-frame clones, some missing. The top ten clones hold approximately 2.3% of a sample with around 75,000 clones, approximately 89% of them seen once. The specimen was CD4+ or CD8+ T cells sorted from blood, collected in a trial of the OX40 agonist ivuxolimab. These TCRs come from an adult with an advanced solid tumor such as melanoma, head and neck, liver or kidney cancer.

The table lists this clone with many counts. This sequence joins TRBV2 and TRBJ1-2; D gene ambiguous. V was trimmed by 3 bases and J by 4 bases, leaving 12 bases between them. The length of the CDR3 is 14 residues. The V gene's germline CDR1 is SNHLY and CDR2 FYNNEI. As DNA, the CDR3 is TGTGCCAGCAGTGAGGGCATCCGCGCCTATGGCTACACCTTC. Protein sequence: CASSEGIRAYGYTF.

The CDR3: CASSYTREGRGYTF. The CDR3 DNA is TGTGCCAGCAGCTACACTAGGGAGGGACGTGGCTACACCTTC. The rearrangement links TRBV27 to TRBJ1-2; TRBD1 is a possible D gene (5 bases). V was cut by 6 bases and J by 7 bases, with 18 bases left in between. This CDR3 has 14 amino acids. Germline V gene data show CDR1 as MNHEY and CDR2 as SMNVEV (reference sequence).

V is TRBV5-1 and J is TRBJ1-4, with a weak D call TRBD1 (6 bases). The CDR3 contains 15 residues. The germline gives CDR1 SGHRS, CDR2 YFSETQ. The V end was cut by 0 bases, the J end by 8 bases, with 14 bases between. For the CDR3, the DNA is TGCGCCAGCAGCTTGGGTCCGGGGGCAGGGGAAAAACTGTTTTTT. Translation: CASSLGPGAGEKLFF.

This chain connects TRBV18 to TRBJ2-1, with 11 bases fitting TRBD1. The ends lost 4 bases at V and 3 bases at J; junction bases unmatched: 2. The CDR3 has 15 residues. Per germline, CDR1 KGHSH and CDR2 LQKENI. The CDR3 DNA sequence: TGTGCCAGCTCACTCGGGACAGGGGGCTACAATGAGCAGTTCTTC. It yields the protein CASSLGTGGYNEQFF.

The CDR3 reads CASSSGGSYNEQFF. The DNA of the CDR3 is TGCGCCAGCAGCTCGGGGGGCTCCTACAATGAGCAGTTCTTC. The J gene is TRBJ2-1, the V gene TRBV5-1, with 7 bases lining up with TRBD2. The V gene end was trimmed by 3 bases and the J gene end by 0 bases; junction bases not matched to a gene: 0. This CDR3 has 14 residues. From germline, CDR1 is SGHRS and CDR2 YFSETQ.

V is TRBV10-3 and J is TRBJ2-7, with D maybe TRBD1 (5 bases). Germline values: CDR1 ENHRY, CDR2 SYGVKD. V lost 0 bases and J 1 base, leaving 10 bases between the germline ends. This CDR3 spans 15 amino acids. The CDR3 DNA reads as TGTGCCATCAGTGAGTCGACGGCAGGGTCCTACGAGCAGTACTTC. It yields the protein CAISESTAGSYEQYF.

J is TRBJ2-3 and V is TRBV10-3; maybe TRBD2 (6 bases). Trimming left V 3 bases short and J 1 base short, with 14 bases between. Germline lookup yields CDR1 ENHRY and CDR2 SYGVKD. The length of the CDR3 is 16 residues. The DNA of the CDR3 is TGTGCCATCAGTGATTCGGAGGGTCGGGGCACAGATACGCAGTATTTT. Its protein is CAISDSEGRGTDTQYF.

This clone was picked up one time. V is TRBV28 and J is TRBJ2-3; no clear D gene. Per the germline V gene, CDR1 is MDHEN and CDR2 is SYDVKM. The germline V and J ends were trimmed by 3 bases and 3 bases, with 7 bases remaining between them. The CDR3 spans 13 residues. The CDR3 DNA reads TGTGCCAGCAGTTTTGAAGGGACAGATACGCAGTATTTT. It codes for CASSFEGTDTQYF.

The rearrangement links TRBV7-2 to TRBJ2-3; 12 bases fit TRBD2. Germline V gives CDR1 SGHTA, CDR2 FQGNSA. Losses at the gene ends were 5 bases for V and 4 bases for J; bases not matched to a gene: 7. CDR3 length: 16 amino acids. In nucleotides, the CDR3 is TGTGCCAGCAGCCACAGACTAGCGGGAGTGTCAGATACGCAGTATTTT. It encodes CASSHRLAGVSDTQYF.

V usage is TRBV25-1 and J usage is TRBJ1-4; D may be TRBD1 (6 bases). Germline V gene lookup returns CDR1 MGHDK and CDR2 SYGVNS. The length of the CDR3 is 15 residues. Deletions cut 2 bases from V and 8 bases from J, with 15 bases between. The CDR3 bases are TGTGCCAGCAGTGAAAACAGGGTCTGGGGAGAAAAACTGTTTTTT. Encoded protein: CASSENRVWGEKLFF.

This rearrangement joins TRBV5-1 to TRBJ2-3, with a tentative D call TRBD1 (5 bases). The germline V and J ends were trimmed by 0 bases and 4 bases, with 6 bases remaining between them. The CDR3 sequence is 13 residues long. Germline assignment: CDR1 SGHRS and CDR2 YFSETQ. The CDR3 sequence is CASSLEGADTQYF. The CDR3 coding sequence is TGCGCCAGCAGCTTGGAAGGGGCAGATACGCAGTATTTT.

The chain combines TRBV15 with TRBJ2-1; 7 bases agree with TRBD2. The CDR3 spans 14 residues. Germline V gene sequence: CDR1 LNHNV, CDR2 YYDKDF (reference sequence). Losses at the gene ends were 1 base for V and 9 bases for J; bases not matched to a gene: 6. The CDR3 here is CATSRGSTSREQFF. Written as DNA, the CDR3 is TGTGCCACCAGCAGAGGTTCGACTAGCCGTGAGCAGTTCTTC.

As concerns this clone: Distinct nucleotide sequences in the sample also encode this CDR3. The J gene is TRBJ1-2, the V gene TRBV5-1; D gene ambiguous. The CDR3 has 13 amino acids. CDR1 and CDR2 from the germline V gene are SGHRS and YFSETQ. The germline V and J ends were trimmed by 0 bases and 3 bases, with 6 bases remaining between them. The CDR3 nucleotides are TGCGCCAGCAGCTTGGCGGGTTACTATGGCTACACCTTC. Translation: CASSLAGYYGYTF.

The chain employs TRBV7-8 and TRBJ2-5; no clear D. Germline-derived CDR1 and CDR2 are SGHVS and FQNEAQ. The CDR3 loop spans 13 amino acids. Trimming shortened V by 3 bases and J by 5 bases, and 10 bases separated the two germline ends. The CDR3 DNA follows: TGTGCCAGCAGCTTTTCTAGTCGGGAGACCCAGTACTTC. This translates into CASSFSSRETQYF. The entire variable domain, with the rest obtained from reference TRBV7-8 and TRBJ2-5, is as follows: GAGVSQSPRYKVAKRGQDVALRCDPISGHVSLFWYQQALGQGPEFLTYFQNEAQLDKSGLPSDRFFAERPEGSVSTLKIQRTQQEDSAVYLCASSFSSRETQYFGPGTRLLVL.

The chain uses TRBV5-1 and TRBJ2-2, with D possibly matching TRBD2 (6 bases). The CDR3 extends over 14 amino acids. V was shortened by 4 bases and J by 4 bases, with 11 bases between the two germline ends. Germline V gives CDR1 SGHRS, CDR2 YFSETQ. The CDR3: CASSDRGGTGELFF. As DNA, the CDR3 is TGCGCCAGCAGCGACCGGGGAGGCACCGGGGAGCTGTTTTTT.

This clone was counted only a few times. This chain uses TRBV6-6 with TRBJ2-7, with 11 bases identical to TRBD2. This CDR3 spans 14 amino acids. Germline CDR1 MNHNY, CDR2 SVGAGI (reference sequence). V lost 6 bases and J lost 3; bases outside the gene matches: 4. The CDR3 protein is CASRDSGGGYEQYF. CDR3 nucleotide sequence: TGTGCCAGCAGGGATAGCGGGGGGGGCTACGAGCAGTACTTC.

This chain's CDR3 is CASSQEELSYNEQFF. DNA of the CDR3: TGTGCCAGCAGCCAAGAGGAACTATCCTACAATGAGCAGTTCTTC. This rearrangement joins TRBV4-2 to TRBJ2-1, with D unresolved. Germline V CDR1 and CDR2: LGHNA, YNFKEQ. The length of the CDR3 is 15 residues. V was shortened by 0 bases and J by 1 base, with 7 bases between the two germline ends.

The chain has TRBV5-5 and TRBJ1-2; D ambiguous. The V end lost 4 bases, the J end lost 6 bases, and 16 bases lay between the germline ends. The germline V gene has CDR1 SGHKS and CDR2 YYEKEE (reference sequence). CDR3 length: 14 amino acids. Here the CDR3 reads CASSRATEEDGYTF. The CDR3 nucleotides read TGTGCCAGCAGCCGAGCCACAGAAGAGGATGGCTACACCTTC.

The chain couples TRBV18 to TRBJ1-2; D unclear. V was pared by 3 bases and J by 5 bases, with 10 bases between. From germline, CDR1 is KGHSH and CDR2 LQKENI. The CDR3 sequence is 13 residues long. The CDR3 sequence: CASSPTRLYGYTF. CDR3 coding DNA: TGTGCCAGCTCACCCACGAGGCTTTATGGCTACACCTTC. Supplemented by reference TRBV18 and TRBJ1-2, the full variable domain reads NAGVMQNPRHLVRRRGQEARLRCSPMKGHSHVYWYRQLPEEGLKFMVYLQKENIIDESGMPKERFSAEFPKEGPSILRIQQVVRGDSAAYFCASSPTRLYGYTFGSGTRLTVV.

The chain links TRBV28 to TRBJ1-6, with D perhaps TRBD1 (5 bases). The CDR3 is 15 residues long. In germline, CDR1 is MDHEN, CDR2 SYDVKM. Trimming left V 2 bases short and J 6 bases short, with 11 bases between. The CDR3 spells CASSLGGGINSPLHF. CDR3 DNA sequence: TGTGCCAGCAGTTTAGGGGGGGGGATTAATTCACCCCTCCACTTT.